The sequence of this T cell receptor beta chain was determined in a study of PD-1 blockade in classical Hodgkin lymphoma (TCRdb year 2020). Turning to the overall study: Nivolumab dosing was 3 mg/kg intravenously every 2 weeks, continuing until either disease progression or unacceptable toxicity. The study used CyTOF and TCR beta sequencing to define a peripheral blood immune signature of response to PD-1 blockade in classical Hodgkin lymphoma.

The CDR1 and CDR2 encoded by the germline V gene (reference sequence) are SGHNT and YYREEE. CDR3 length: 14 amino acids, cysteine to phenylalanine. Of the read, only the CDR3 DNA is kept; its 42 bases are in frame from base 1. V is pared back by 7 bases and J by 8 bases, with 21 bases lying between the germline termini. The Qiagen DNeasy kit was used to extract genomic DNA both from unsorted PBMCs and from the negatively selected CD4+ and CD8+ fractions. TCR beta CDR3 regions were amplified by immunoSEQ multiplex PCR using primers annealing to V and J segments. A synthetic immune receptor repertoire was used to minimize amplification bias, and any residual bias was removed computationally once sequencing was done. The authors' analysis ran thus. Custom Python scripts were used to quantify repertoire diversity as the Shannon entropy index. The unsorted, CD4+ and CD8+ repertoires were each analyzed separately, with the exception of combined analyses, where CD4+ and CD8+ sequences were merged in silico. Clonal expansion was defined as a frequency increase of at least 2-fold after treatment compared with C1D1, and clones undetected at baseline were assigned a pseudocount of 0.5. Singleton clones were defined as clones with 0 or 1 copy at C1D1, and non-singleton clones were defined as clones with 2 or more copies. Clones expanded in unsorted samples were annotated as CD4+, CD8+ or unknown by matching protein sequences in sorted samples from the same patient. Wilcoxon tests on paired samples were used to test changes in diversity from C1D1 to C4D1. Here the immuneACCESS table is served through TCRdb, limited to in-frame sequences with V and J called. Missing clones are a known gap in these copies; in checked studies unresolved V genes cover under half, and the rest lacks a known reason. V and J calls and clone size follow that table, whereas D and trimming were derived from the DNA. The sample contains more than 50,000 clones, roughly nine tenths of them found a single time. Together, the top ten hold about 15% of the sample.

What the time point label conveys for this sample: cycle 1 day 1 (C1D1), immediately before nivolumab initiation. Relapse after autologous stem cell transplantation had occurred in all trial patients, and cohorts A, B and C were distinguished by prior brentuximab vedotin exposure. The trial cohort was composed of approximately 60 patients with relapsed/refractory classical Hodgkin lymphoma, for whom complete response, partial response or progressive disease was recorded as best overall response. In the multi-cohort phase II CheckMate 205 trial, trial patients received single-agent nivolumab. An independent review committee assessed best overall response using the 2007 International Working Group response criteria. Trial PBMCs were collected just before the start of nivolumab (C1D1) and during therapy at cycle 2 day 1 and cycle 4 day 1. Peripheral blood was collected in 8 mL Vacutainer Cell Preparation Tubes, from which PBMCs were isolated by centrifugation and then cryopreserved.

Findings and caveats that apply to the study as a whole: Baseline TCR diversity was reported to be lower in newly diagnosed patients than in healthy donors, and even lower in relapsed/refractory patients. Diversity was lower in patients who began nivolumab less than 1 year after ASCT, so these patients were left out of later analyses to avoid confounding by immune reconstitution. The study was limited to a single clinical trial cohort, and causes of repertoire differences, possibly disease activity or prior therapy, remained undefined. A significant rise by C4D1 was seen in CD4+ but not CD8+ TCR diversity (p=0.0027 vs p=0.16), with the rise being most apparent in complete responders (p=0.02). Among trial patients, those achieving complete response had baseline diversity similar to that of newly diagnosed patients, while diversity was significantly lower in partial responders and progressors.

A few counts support this clone. This receptor's antigen is unknown. No per-base quality is available; no much larger clone lies one base away. The sequence joins TRBV5-4 to TRBJ1-2; TRBD1 could be the D gene, as 5 bases match. The sequence came from a human donor with classical Hodgkin lymphoma. The input for sequencing was peripheral blood mononuclear cells (PBMCs), taken at baseline. The CDR3: CASVSTGTRGGYTF. The DNA is as follows: TGTGCCAGCGTCAGCACCGGGACTCGAGGGGGCTACACCTTC.